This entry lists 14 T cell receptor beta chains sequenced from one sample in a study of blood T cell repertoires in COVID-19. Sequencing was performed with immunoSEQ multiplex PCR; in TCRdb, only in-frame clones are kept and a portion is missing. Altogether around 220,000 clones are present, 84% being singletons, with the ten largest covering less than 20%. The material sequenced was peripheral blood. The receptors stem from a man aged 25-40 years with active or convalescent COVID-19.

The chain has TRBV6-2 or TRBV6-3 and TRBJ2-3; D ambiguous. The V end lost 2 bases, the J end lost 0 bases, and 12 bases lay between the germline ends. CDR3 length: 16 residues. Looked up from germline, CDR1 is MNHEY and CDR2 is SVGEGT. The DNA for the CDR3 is TGTGCCAGCAGTTACCCCCGCGTGACTAGCACAGATACGCAGTATTTT. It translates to CASSYPRVTSTDTQYF.

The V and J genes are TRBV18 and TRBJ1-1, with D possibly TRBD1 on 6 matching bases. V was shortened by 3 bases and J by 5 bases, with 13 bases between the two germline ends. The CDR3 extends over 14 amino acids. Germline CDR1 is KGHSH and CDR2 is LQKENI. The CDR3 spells CASSPLGTLTEAFF. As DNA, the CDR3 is TGTGCCAGCTCACCTTTAGGGACACTTACTGAAGCTTTCTTT.

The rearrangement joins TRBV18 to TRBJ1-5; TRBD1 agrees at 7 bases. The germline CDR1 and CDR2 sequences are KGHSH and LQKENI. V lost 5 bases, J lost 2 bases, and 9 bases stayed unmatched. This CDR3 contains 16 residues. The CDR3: CASSSRQGLGNQPQHF. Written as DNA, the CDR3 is TGTGCCAGCTCATCCCGACAGGGTTTGGGCAATCAGCCCCAGCATTTT.

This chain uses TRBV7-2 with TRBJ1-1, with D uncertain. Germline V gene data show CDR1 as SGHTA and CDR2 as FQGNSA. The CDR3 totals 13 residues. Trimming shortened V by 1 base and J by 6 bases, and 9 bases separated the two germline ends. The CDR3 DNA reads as TGTGCCAGCAGCTTAGGCCCTGAGTCTGAAGCTTTCTTT. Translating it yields CASSLGPESEAFF.

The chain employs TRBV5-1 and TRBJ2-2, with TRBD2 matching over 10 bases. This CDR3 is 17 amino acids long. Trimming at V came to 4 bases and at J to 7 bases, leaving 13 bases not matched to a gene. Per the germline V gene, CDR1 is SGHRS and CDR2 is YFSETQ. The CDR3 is CASSAGTSVPRGGELFF. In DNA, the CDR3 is TGCGCCAGCAGCGCCGGGACTAGCGTCCCACGGGGCGGGGAGCTGTTTTTT.

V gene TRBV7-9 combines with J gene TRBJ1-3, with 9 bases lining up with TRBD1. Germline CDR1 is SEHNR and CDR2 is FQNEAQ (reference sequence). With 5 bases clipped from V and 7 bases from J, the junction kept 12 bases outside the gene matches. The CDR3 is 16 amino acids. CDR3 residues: CASSPLGTGHANTIYF. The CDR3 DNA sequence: TGTGCCAGCAGCCCCCTCGGGACAGGGCACGCGAACACCATATATTTT.

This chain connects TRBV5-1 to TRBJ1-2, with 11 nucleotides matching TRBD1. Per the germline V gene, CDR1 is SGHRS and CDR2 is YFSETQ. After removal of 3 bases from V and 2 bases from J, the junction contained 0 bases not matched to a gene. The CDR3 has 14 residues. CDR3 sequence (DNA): TGCGCCAGCAGCTGGACAGGGGGCAACTATGGCTACACCTTC. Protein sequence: CASSWTGGNYGYTF. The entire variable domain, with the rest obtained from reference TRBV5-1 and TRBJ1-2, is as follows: KAGVTQTPRYLIKTRGQQVTLSCSPISGHRSVSWYQQTPGQGLQFLFEYFSETQRNKGNFPGRFSGRQFSNSRSEMNVSTLELGDSALYLCASSWTGGNYGYTFGSGTRLTVV.

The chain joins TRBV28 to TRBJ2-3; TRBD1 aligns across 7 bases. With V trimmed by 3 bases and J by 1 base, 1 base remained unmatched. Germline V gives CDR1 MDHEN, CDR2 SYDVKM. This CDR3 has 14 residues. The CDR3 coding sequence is TGTGCCAGCAGTTTCGACAGGGGCACAGATACGCAGTATTTT. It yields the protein CASSFDRGTDTQYF. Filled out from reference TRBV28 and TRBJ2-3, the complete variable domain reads DVKVTQSSRYLVKRTGEKVFLECVQDMDHENMFWYRQDPGLGLRLIYFSYDVKMKEKGDIPEGYSVSREKKERFSLILESASTNQTSMYLCASSFDRGTDTQYFGPGTRLTVL.

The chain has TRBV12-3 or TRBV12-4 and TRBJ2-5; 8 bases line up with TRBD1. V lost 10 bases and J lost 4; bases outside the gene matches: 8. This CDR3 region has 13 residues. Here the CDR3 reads CATQGAFGETQYF. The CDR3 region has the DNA TGTGCCACCCAGGGGGCGTTCGGAGAGACCCAGTACTTC.

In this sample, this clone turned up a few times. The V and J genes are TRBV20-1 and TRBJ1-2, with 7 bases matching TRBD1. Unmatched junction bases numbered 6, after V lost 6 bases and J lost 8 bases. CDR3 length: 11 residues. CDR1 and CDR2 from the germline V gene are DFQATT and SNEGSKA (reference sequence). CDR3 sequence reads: CSADRDWGYTF. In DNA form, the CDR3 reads TGCAGTGCCGACAGGGACTGGGGCTACACCTTC.

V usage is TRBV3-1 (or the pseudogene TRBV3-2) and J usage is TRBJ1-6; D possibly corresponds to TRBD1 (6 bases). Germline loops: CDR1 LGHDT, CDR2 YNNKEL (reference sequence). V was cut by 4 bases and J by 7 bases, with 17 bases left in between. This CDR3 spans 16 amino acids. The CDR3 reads CASSPPAQGVNSPLHF. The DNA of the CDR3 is TGTGCCAGCAGCCCCCCCGCACAGGGAGTAAATTCACCCCTCCACTTT.

The CDR3 loop is CASSLFTGGRMVRTDTQYF. CDR3 nucleotides: TGTGCCAGCAGCTTATTCACAGGGGGAAGGATGGTACGCACAGATACGCAGTATTTT. The chain carries TRBV7-2 and TRBJ2-3; 8 bases are shared with TRBD1. This CDR3 is 19 amino acids long. Germline V CDR1 and CDR2: SGHTA, FQGNSA. V lost 2 bases to trimming and J lost 1 base; unmatched junction nucleotides: 14.

The CDR3, as DNA: TGTGCCAGCAGTTGGGCGTCGGGCACAGATACGCAGTATTTT. This encodes CASSWASGTDTQYF. The chain is built from TRBV6-5 and TRBJ2-3; no clear D gene. The CDR3 loop spans 14 amino acids. The germline CDR1 and CDR2 sequences are MNHEY and SVGAGI. V lost 4 bases and J lost 1, with 9 bases in between.

The CDR3 reads CASSPSNRGSSYEQYF. CDR3 nucleotide sequence: TGTGCCAGCAGTCCAAGTAACAGGGGGAGCTCCTACGAGCAGTACTTC. This chain connects TRBV7-2 to TRBJ2-7, with 8 bases lining up with TRBD1. The J segment lost 0 bases and the V segment lost 6 bases, leaving 10 bases of the junction unmatched. Germline V lookup: CDR1 SGHTA, CDR2 FQGNSA. The CDR3 is 16 amino acids. Full variable domain (remainder filled in from reference TRBV7-2 and TRBJ2-7): GAGVSQSPSNKVTEKGKDVELRCDPISGHTALYWYRQSLGQGLEFLIYFQGNSAPDKSGLPSDRFSAERTGGSVSTLTIQRTQQEDSAVYLCASSPSNRGSSYEQYFGPGTRLTVT.